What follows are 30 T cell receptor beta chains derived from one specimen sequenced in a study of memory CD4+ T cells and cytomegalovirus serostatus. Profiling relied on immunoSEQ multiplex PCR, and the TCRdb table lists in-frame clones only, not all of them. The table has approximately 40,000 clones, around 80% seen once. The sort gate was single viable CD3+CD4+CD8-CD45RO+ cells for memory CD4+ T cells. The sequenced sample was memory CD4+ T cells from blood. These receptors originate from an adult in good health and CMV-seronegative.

The CDR3 protein is CASKGNTEAFF. The CDR3 DNA follows: TGTGCCAGCAAGGGGAACACTGAAGCTTTCTTT. This chain connects TRBV6-6 to TRBJ1-1; D is uncertain. V was shortened by 7 bases and J by 1 base, with 4 bases between the two germline ends. Germline V gene lookup returns CDR1 MNHNY and CDR2 SVGAGI (reference sequence). The CDR3 totals 11 residues.

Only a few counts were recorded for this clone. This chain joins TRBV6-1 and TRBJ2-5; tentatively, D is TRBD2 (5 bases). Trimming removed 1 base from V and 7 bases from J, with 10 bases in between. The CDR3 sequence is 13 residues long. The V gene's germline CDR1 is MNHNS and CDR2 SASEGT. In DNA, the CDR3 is TGTGCCAGCAGTGAAGGTCTAGCTGGGACCCAGTACTTC. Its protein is CASSEGLAGTQYF.

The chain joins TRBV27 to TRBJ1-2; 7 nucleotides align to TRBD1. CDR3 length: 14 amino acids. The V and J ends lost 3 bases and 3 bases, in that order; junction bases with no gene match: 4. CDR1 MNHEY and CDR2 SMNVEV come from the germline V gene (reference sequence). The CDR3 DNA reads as TGTGCCAGCAGTTTGCAGGGGGGTGACTATGGCTACACCTTC. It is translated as CASSLQGGDYGYTF.

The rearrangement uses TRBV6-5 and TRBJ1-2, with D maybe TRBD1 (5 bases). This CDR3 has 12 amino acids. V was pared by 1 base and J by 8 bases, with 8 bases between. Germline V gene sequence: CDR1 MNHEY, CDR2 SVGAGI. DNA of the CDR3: TGTGCCAGCAGTTACTGGGGCGGGGGCTACACCTTC. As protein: CASSYWGGGYTF.

CDR3 nucleotides: TGTGCCAGTAGTATGACCCGGGACAGGACGAAAGAGACCCAGTACTTC. It is translated as CASSMTRDRTKETQYF. The V gene is TRBV19, the J gene TRBJ2-5; 8 bases align to TRBD1. With 3 bases clipped from V and 3 bases from J, the junction kept 9 bases outside the gene matches. This CDR3 contains 16 residues. CDR1 and CDR2 from the germline V gene are LNHDA and SQIVND (reference sequence).

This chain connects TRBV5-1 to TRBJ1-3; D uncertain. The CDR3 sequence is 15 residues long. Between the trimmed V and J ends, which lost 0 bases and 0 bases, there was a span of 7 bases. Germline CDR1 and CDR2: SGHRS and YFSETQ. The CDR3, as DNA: TGCGCCAGCAGCTTGGATGGTTACTCTGGAAACACCATATATTTT. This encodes CASSLDGYSGNTIYF.

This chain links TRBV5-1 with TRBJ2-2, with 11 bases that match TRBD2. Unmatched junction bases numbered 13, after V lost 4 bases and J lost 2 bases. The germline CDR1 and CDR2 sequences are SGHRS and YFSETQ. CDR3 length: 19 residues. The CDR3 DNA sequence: TGCGCCAGCAGCCGCCCCACTAGCGGGGGAACCTGCAACACCGGGGAGCTGTTTTTT. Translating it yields CASSRPTSGGTCNTGELFF.

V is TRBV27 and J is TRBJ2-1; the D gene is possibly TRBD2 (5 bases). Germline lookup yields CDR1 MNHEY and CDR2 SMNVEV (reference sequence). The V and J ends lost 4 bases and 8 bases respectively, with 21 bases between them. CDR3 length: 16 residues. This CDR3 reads CASSSPPAALRDEQFF. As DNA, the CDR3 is TGTGCCAGCAGTTCGCCCCCAGCGGCCCTCCGGGATGAGCAGTTCTTC.

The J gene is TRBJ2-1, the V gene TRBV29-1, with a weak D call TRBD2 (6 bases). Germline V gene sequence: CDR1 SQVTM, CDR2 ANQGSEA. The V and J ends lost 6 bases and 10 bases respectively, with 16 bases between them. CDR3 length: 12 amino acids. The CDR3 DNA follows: TGCAGCGTCGGGGGTGGGGTCCGGGAGCAGTTCTTC. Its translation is CSVGGGVREQFF.

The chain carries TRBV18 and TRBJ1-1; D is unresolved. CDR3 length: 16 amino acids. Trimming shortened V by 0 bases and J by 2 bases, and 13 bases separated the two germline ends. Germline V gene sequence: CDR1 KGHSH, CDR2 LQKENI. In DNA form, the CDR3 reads TGTGCCAGCTCACCACCGAGTTCGAGGGTAAACACTGAAGCTTTCTTT. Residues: CASSPPSSRVNTEAFF.

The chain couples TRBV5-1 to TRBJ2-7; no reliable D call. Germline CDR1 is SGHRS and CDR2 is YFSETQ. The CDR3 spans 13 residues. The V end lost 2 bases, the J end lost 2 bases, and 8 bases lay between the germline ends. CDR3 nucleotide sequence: TGCGCCAGCAGCTTCGACGGAACCTACGAGCAGTACTTC. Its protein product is CASSFDGTYEQYF.

The CDR3 nucleotides read TGTGCCAGCAGCTCGGGACGGCTGACCTCTGGAAACACCATATATTTT. Translated, it gives CASSSGRLTSGNTIYF. This chain links TRBV7-9 with TRBJ1-3, with D possibly being TRBD1 (5 bases). Per the germline V gene, CDR1 is SEHNR and CDR2 is FQNEAQ (reference sequence). CDR3 length equals 16 residues. V lost 4 bases and J 0 bases, leaving 13 bases between the germline ends.

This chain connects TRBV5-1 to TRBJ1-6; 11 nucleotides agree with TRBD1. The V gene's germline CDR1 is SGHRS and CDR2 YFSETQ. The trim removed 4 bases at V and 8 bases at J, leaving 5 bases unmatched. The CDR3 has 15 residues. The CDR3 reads CASSLAGQGDSPLHF. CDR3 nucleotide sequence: TGCGCCAGCAGCCTAGCGGGACAGGGGGATTCACCCCTCCACTTT.

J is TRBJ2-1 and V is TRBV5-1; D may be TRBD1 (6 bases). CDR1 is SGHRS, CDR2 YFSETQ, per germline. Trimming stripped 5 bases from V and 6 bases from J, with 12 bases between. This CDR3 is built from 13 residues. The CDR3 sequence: CASRIDRLNEQFF. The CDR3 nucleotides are TGCGCCAGCAGGATAGACAGGCTCAATGAGCAGTTCTTC.

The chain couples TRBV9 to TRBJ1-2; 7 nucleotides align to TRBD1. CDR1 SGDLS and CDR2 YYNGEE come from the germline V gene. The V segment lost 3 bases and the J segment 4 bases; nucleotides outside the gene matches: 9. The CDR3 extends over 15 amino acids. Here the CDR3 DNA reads TGTGCCAGCAGCGGATCCGGGACAGCCCCCTATGGCTACACCTTC. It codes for CASSGSGTAPYGYTF.

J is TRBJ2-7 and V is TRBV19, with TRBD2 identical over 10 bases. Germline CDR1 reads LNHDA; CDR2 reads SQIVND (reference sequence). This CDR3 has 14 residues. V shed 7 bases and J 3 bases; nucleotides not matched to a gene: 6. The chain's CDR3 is CASKRASGGYEQYF. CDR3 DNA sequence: TGTGCCAGTAAGAGGGCTAGCGGGGGCTACGAGCAGTACTTC. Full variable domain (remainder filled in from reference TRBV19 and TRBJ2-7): DGGITQSPKYLFRKEGQNVTLSCEQNLNHDAMYWYRQDPGQGLRLIYYSQIVNDFQKGDIAEGYSVSREKKESFPLTVTSAQKNPTAFYLCASKRASGGYEQYFGPGTRLTVT.

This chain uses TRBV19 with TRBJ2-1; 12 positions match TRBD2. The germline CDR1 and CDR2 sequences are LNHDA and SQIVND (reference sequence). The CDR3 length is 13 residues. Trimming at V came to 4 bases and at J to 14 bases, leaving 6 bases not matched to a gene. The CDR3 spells CASSNLAGGLKFF. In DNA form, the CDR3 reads TGTGCCAGTAGTAACCTAGCGGGGGGGCTAAAGTTCTTC.

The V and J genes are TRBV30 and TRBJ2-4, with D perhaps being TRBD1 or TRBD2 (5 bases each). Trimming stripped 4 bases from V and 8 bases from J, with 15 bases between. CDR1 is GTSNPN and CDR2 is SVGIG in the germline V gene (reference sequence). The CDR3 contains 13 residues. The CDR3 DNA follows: TGTGCCTGGAACCGGGGCACGTCGGACATTCAGTACTTC. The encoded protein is CAWNRGTSDIQYF.

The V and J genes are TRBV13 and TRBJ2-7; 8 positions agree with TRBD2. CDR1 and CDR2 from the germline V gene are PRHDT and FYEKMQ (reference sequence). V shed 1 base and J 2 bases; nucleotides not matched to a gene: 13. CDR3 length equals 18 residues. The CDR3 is CASSLESRLAGGAYEQYF. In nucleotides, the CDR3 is TGTGCCAGCAGCTTAGAGTCTCGTCTAGCGGGCGGCGCCTACGAGCAGTACTTC.

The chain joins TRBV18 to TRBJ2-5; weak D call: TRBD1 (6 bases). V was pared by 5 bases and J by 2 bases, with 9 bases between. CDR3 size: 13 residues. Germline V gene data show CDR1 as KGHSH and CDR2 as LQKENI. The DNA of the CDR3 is TGTGCCAGCTCAACAGGGTTACAAGAGACCCAGTACTTC. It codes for CASSTGLQETQYF. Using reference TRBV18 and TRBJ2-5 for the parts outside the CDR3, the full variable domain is NAGVMQNPRHLVRRRGQEARLRCSPMKGHSHVYWYRQLPEEGLKFMVYLQKENIIDESGMPKERFSAEFPKEGPSILRIQQVVRGDSAAYFCASSTGLQETQYFGPGTRLLVL.

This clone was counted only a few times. DNA of the CDR3: TGTGCCAGCAGTTTGACAGGGGCTCGGGGGACTAATGAAAAACTGTTTTTT. Residues: CASSLTGARGTNEKLFF. The V gene is TRBV28, the J gene TRBJ1-4; 8 bases match TRBD1. Germline lookup yields CDR1 MDHEN and CDR2 SYDVKM. The CDR3 consists of 17 residues. The junction had 8 bases not matched to a gene; V was cut back by 3 bases and J by 2 bases.

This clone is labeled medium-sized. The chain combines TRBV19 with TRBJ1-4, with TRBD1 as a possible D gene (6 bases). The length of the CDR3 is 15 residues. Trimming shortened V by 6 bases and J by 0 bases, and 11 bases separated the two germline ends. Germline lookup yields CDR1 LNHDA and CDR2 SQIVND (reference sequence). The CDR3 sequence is CASRMDRATNEKLFF. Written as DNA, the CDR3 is TGTGCCAGTAGGATGGACAGAGCAACTAATGAAAAACTGTTTTTT.

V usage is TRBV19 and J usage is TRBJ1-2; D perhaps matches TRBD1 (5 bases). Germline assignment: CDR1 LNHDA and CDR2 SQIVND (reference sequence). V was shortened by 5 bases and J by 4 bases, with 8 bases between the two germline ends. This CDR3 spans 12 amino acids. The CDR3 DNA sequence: TGTGCCAGTAGTCCGGGACCCTATGGCTACACCTTC. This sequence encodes CASSPGPYGYTF.

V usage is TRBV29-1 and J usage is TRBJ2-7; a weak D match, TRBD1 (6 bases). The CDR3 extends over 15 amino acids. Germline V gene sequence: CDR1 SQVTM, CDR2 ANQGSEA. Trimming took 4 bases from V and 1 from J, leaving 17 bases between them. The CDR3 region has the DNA TGCAGCGTTGTTTGGGTGTTTACAGGGTCCTACGAGCAGTACTTC. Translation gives CSVVWVFTGSYEQYF.

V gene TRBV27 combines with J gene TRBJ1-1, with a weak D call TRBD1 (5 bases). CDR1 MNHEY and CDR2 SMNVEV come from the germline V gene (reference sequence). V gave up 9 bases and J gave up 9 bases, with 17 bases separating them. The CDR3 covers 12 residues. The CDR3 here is CASRSIGEQAFF. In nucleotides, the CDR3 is TGTGCCAGTAGATCAATAGGGGAACAAGCTTTCTTT.

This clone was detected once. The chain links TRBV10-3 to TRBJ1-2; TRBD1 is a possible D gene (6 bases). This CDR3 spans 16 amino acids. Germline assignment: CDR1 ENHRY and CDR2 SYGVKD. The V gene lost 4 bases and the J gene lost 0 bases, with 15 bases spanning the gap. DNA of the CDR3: TGTGCCATCAGTGGAGGGGGGGCCAGAGCTAACTATGGCTACACCTTC. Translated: CAISGGGARANYGYTF.

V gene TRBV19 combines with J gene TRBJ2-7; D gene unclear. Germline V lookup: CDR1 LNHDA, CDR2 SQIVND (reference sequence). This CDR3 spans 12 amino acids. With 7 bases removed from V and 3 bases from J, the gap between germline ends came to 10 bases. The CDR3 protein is CASNDGSYEQYF. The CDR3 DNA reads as TGTGCCAGTAATGATGGCAGCTACGAGCAGTACTTC.

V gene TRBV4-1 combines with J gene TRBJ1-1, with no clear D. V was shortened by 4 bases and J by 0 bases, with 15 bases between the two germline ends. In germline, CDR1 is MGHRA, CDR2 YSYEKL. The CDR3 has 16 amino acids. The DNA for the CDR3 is TGCGCCAGCAGCCCCCCGGGTGCGAGAGTGAACACTGAAGCTTTCTTT. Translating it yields CASSPPGARVNTEAFF.

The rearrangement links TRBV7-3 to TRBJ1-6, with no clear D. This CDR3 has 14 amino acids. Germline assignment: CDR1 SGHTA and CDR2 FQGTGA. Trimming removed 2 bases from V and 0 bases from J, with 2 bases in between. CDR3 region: CASSLFSYNSPLHF. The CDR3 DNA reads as TGTGCCAGCAGCTTATTCTCCTATAATTCACCCCTCCACTTT.

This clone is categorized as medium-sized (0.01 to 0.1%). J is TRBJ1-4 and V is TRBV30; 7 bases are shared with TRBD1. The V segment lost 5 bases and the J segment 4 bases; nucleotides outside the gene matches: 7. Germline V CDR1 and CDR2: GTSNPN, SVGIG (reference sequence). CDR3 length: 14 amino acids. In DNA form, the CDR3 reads TGTGCCTGGGCCACTCAGGGGGTTAATGAAAAACTGTTTTTT. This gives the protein CAWATQGVNEKLFF.